This T cell receptor (beta chain) was documented in a study of T cell repertoires in cytomegalovirus infection. Study-wide background: Shared public TCR beta signatures pointed to both CMV infection and a matching HLA type.

Per the germline V gene, CDR1 is KGHSH and CDR2 is LQKENI. This CDR3 has 14 amino acids. Trimming took off 3 bases at V and 5 bases at J, with 11 bases between the two ends. TCRdb re-called the reads through MiXCR, storing one row per CDR3 protein. The sample lists about 490,000 distinct CDR3 sequences; less than 30% were seen once. This clonotype has only a few counts. V usage is TRBV18 and J usage is TRBJ1-5; a weak D match, TRBD1 (5 bases). The receptor's source is a human donor in good health (CMV status not recorded). Some clones in this sample may be carry-over from other donors' samples. Sample: PBMCs. CDR3 region: CASSPTTDYQPQHF. The CDR3, as DNA: TGTGCCAGCTCACCGACGACAGATTATCAGCCCCAGCATTTT.